This T cell receptor beta chain was captured in a study of blood T cell repertoires in COVID-19. V gave up 7 bases and J gave up 3 bases, with 16 bases separating them. CDR3 size: 15 residues. Germline V gene sequence: CDR1 LNHDA, CDR2 SQIVND (reference sequence). The method was immunoSEQ multiplex PCR; TCRdb's version includes in-frame clones alone and lacks a portion of them. The table lists 200,000 to 300,000 clones, roughly 88% of them singletons. This TCR was recovered from a man aged 40-49 years who had recovered from COVID-19. Sequencing used peripheral blood. V gene TRBV19 combines with J gene TRBJ1-5; no reliable D call. CDR3 sequence reads: CASTPVPGSNQPQHF. The CDR3 DNA reads as TGTGCCAGTACCCCAGTCCCGGGGTCCAATCAGCCCCAGCATTTT. Variable domain in full (rest from reference TRBV19 and TRBJ1-5): DGGITQSPKYLFRKEGQNVTLSCEQNLNHDAMYWYRQDPGQGLRLIYYSQIVNDFQKGDIAEGYSVSREKKESFPLTVTSAQKNPTAFYLCASTPVPGSNQPQHFGDGTRLSIL.